Following are 13 T cell receptor beta chains from one sample sequenced in a study of blood T cell repertoires in COVID-19. This table comes from immunoSEQ multiplex PCR, and its TCRdb copy is limited to in-frame clones, with some not included. This table has 80,000 to 95,000 clones, approximately 77% appearing once. Sequencing was carried out using peripheral blood. Receptors were obtained from a woman older than 75 with acute or convalescent COVID-19.

This chain uses TRBV12-5 with TRBJ1-5; weak D call: TRBD1 (5 bases). V was shortened by 1 base and J by 5 bases, with 15 bases between the two germline ends. CDR1 and CDR2 from the germline V gene are LGHNT and FRNRAP. This CDR3 has 16 residues. The CDR3 nucleotides are TGTGCTAGTGGTTTGGCGGTTTGGGGGGGTGATCAGCCCCAGCATTTT. Protein: CASGLAVWGGDQPQHF.

The sample holds a few counts of this clone. CDR3 nucleotide sequence: TGTGCCAGCAGTTTAGGGAGGTCCCAGCATTTT. Translated, it gives CASSLGRSQHF. This sequence joins TRBV28 and TRBJ1-5, with no clear D. There are 11 residues in the CDR3. Trimming removed 2 bases at V and 11 bases at J, with 7 bases between. Germline V gives CDR1 MDHEN, CDR2 SYDVKM. Combining the CDR3 with reference TRBV28 and TRBJ1-5 gives the whole variable domain DVKVTQSSRYLVKRTGEKVFLECVQDMDHENMFWYRQDPGLGLRLIYFSYDVKMKEKGDIPEGYSVSREKKERFSLILESASTNQTSMYLCASSLGRSQHFGDGTRLSIL.

V gene TRBV5-1 combines with J gene TRBJ1-4, with a weak D call TRBD1 (6 bases). The length of the CDR3 is 17 residues. V gave up 7 bases and J gave up 1 base, with 20 bases separating them. Germline assignment: CDR1 SGHRS and CDR2 YFSETQ. In DNA, the CDR3 is TGCGCCAGCGGAGAGGGCAGGGGCTCGAAAACTAATGAAAAACTGTTTTTT. This codes for CASGEGRGSKTNEKLFF.

The chain couples TRBV4-2 to TRBJ2-1; 12 bases align to TRBD2. V lost 3 bases to trimming and J lost 4 bases; unmatched junction nucleotides: 7. Per germline, CDR1 LGHNA and CDR2 YNFKEQ. The CDR3 has 17 residues. The CDR3 loop is CASSHPSLAGGYNEQFF. The CDR3 nucleotides read TGTGCCAGCAGCCACCCTTCACTAGCGGGGGGTTACAATGAGCAGTTCTTC.

This clone was counted a few times. The gene calls are TRBV30 and TRBJ1-2; a possible D gene is TRBD1 (5 bases). The V gene lost 2 bases and the J gene lost 6 bases, with 13 bases spanning the gap. The CDR3 loop spans 13 amino acids. Germline values: CDR1 GTSNPN, CDR2 SVGIG (reference sequence). The CDR3, as DNA: TGTGCCTGGAGTCGTCAGGGAGGGAATGGCTACACCTTC. Translated, it gives CAWSRQGGNGYTF.

The rearrangement links TRBV19 to TRBJ2-1; 12 nucleotides match TRBD2. The CDR3 spans 16 residues. Losses at the gene ends were 4 bases for V and 7 bases for J; bases not matched to a gene: 8. Germline CDR1 reads LNHDA; CDR2 reads SQIVND (reference sequence). CDR3 in amino acids: CASSRALAGGINEQFF. CDR3 nucleotide sequence: TGTGCCAGTAGTAGGGCCCTAGCGGGGGGGATTAATGAGCAGTTCTTC.

This rearrangement joins TRBV5-6 to TRBJ1-2, with D tentatively TRBD1 (5 bases). The germline V and J ends were trimmed by 4 bases and 8 bases, with 24 bases remaining between them. Germline CDR1 SGHDT, CDR2 YYEEEE. CDR3 size: 16 residues. The CDR3 bases are TGTGCCAGCAGCCTACCCGACAGAGGGCGGGGGAGAGGCTACACCTTC. Amino acid sequence: CASSLPDRGRGRGYTF. Combining the CDR3 with reference TRBV5-6 and TRBJ1-2 gives the whole variable domain DAGVTQSPTHLIKTRGQQVTLRCSPKSGHDTVSWYQQALGQGPQFIFQYYEEEERQRGNFPDRFSGHQFPNYSSELNVNALLLGDSALYLCASSLPDRGRGRGYTFGSGTRLTVV.

The chain combines TRBV6-4 with TRBJ2-1; possible D gene TRBD2, 5 bases. The CDR3 has 14 amino acids. V gave up 9 bases and J gave up 4 bases, with 16 bases separating them. Germline V gene lookup returns CDR1 MRHNA and CDR2 SNTAGT. CDR3 DNA sequence: TGTGCCAGACCGGACTTATCTCTTTACAATGAGCAGTTCTTC. It codes for CARPDLSLYNEQFF.

This chain joins TRBV3-1 (or the pseudogene TRBV3-2) and TRBJ2-1, with TRBD2 as a possible D gene (5 bases). Trimming left V 2 bases short and J 10 bases short, with 15 bases between. The V gene's germline CDR1 is LGHDT and CDR2 YNNKEL (reference sequence). The CDR3 contains 14 residues. CDR3 region: CASSQQHDGEEQFF. CDR3 coding DNA: TGTGCCAGCAGCCAACAGCACGACGGGGAGGAGCAGTTCTTC.

The J gene is TRBJ1-1, the V gene TRBV27, with 7 nucleotides matching TRBD1. Germline V lookup: CDR1 MNHEY, CDR2 SMNVEV (reference sequence). V shed 6 bases, J shed 7 bases, and the junction held 8 bases outside the gene matches. CDR3 length: 13 residues. In nucleotides, the CDR3 is TGTGCCAGCAGCCCAGACAGGGCGAATGAAGCTTTCTTT. Its protein product is CASSPDRANEAFF.

The V gene is TRBV28, the J gene TRBJ1-6; 9 nucleotides line up with TRBD1. There are 16 residues in the CDR3. V gave up 6 bases and J gave up 0 bases; unmatched junction bases: 3. From germline, CDR1 is MDHEN and CDR2 SYDVKM. The CDR3 loop is CASSLTGGSYNSPLHF. The CDR3 coding sequence is TGTGCCAGCAGCCTGACAGGGGGCTCCTATAATTCACCCCTCCACTTT.

V and J are TRBV5-8 and TRBJ1-5, with D unclear. CDR1 and CDR2 (germline): SGHTS, YDEGEE. The CDR3 spans 15 residues. The V end lost 1 base, the J end lost 2 bases, and 10 bases lay between the germline ends. CDR3 nucleotides: TGTGCCAGCAGCTTGTATTCCGGGGGCAATCAGCCCCAGCATTTT. This encodes CASSLYSGGNQPQHF.

The DNA for the CDR3 is TGCGCCAGCAACGGTCTAGCGGGCACAGATACGCAGTATTTT. This translates into CASNGLAGTDTQYF. V usage is TRBV5-1 and J usage is TRBJ2-3, with 7 bases fitting TRBD2. Looked up from germline, CDR1 is SGHRS and CDR2 is YFSETQ. The CDR3 runs 14 residues. The V and J ends lost 6 bases and 1 base, in that order; junction bases with no gene match: 5.